Given below is one T cell receptor (beta chain) in context. This clone was detected only a few times. The target of this receptor is not known. The record has no base qualities; no much larger clone is one base away. Each donor gave one peripheral blood draw, averaging about 120 mL, which was collected into heparinised tubes. Using a panel that included CD45RO, CCR7, CD25, CD127, CD95 and CD27, naive, central memory, regulatory and stem cell-like memory CD4+ T cells were sorted on a BD FACSAria II. Purity was above 95% for every sorted population. PBMCs were isolated right away by Lymphoprep density gradient centrifugation and were stained directly, without culture. To minimize batch effects, samples were stained and sorted in pairs, one healthy donor with one patient per experiment. All of the isolated RNA was reverse transcribed with the High Capacity cDNA Reverse Transcription Kit, so expressed TCRB transcripts were sequenced. Deep immunoSEQ sequencing was applied to naive, central memory and regulatory T cell samples, giving an average of approximately 3.8 million total reads per sample. Sorted cells were lysed in RLT buffer and RNA was extracted with DNase-treated RNeasy Micro or Mini kits, depending on cell number. To prevent cross-contamination, each cell subset was processed individually, whereas patient and healthy donor samples were processed jointly. The immunoSEQ multiplex PCR was used to amplify TCRB sequences from cDNA, yielding 87-bp fragments that span the CDR3 region. The amplicons were sequenced using the Illumina HiSeq platform. Per the authors' processing: Synthetic template baselines were used to correct PCR bias computationally, reads within Hamming distance 2 were collapsed together, and singletons that could not be merged were discarded. Reads were aligned to IMGT to assign V, D and J genes, CDR3 length, and insertions or deletions at six rearrangement sites. Within each subset, clonotype counts were normalized to sorted cell number, and only after that were true diversity and Gini coefficients computed with the tcR R package. The overlap coefficient, calculated on TCRB nucleotide sequences, was used to quantify repertoire sharing. TCRdb obtained this table from immuneACCESS and retained in-frame rearrangements with V and J assigned. These tables miss some clones; where compared with another copy, unresolved V genes account for less than half of the shortfall, and the remainder is unexplained. V and J calls and clone size come straight from that table; D and trimming were deduced from the DNA. This sample gives some 180,000 clones in total; around 13% of them show up just once. The ten top clones hold 0.5% to 0.75% of the sample.

Including the terminal cysteine and phenylalanine, the CDR3 comprises 13 residues. The read is trimmed to its CDR3 DNA, 39 bases read in frame from base 1. V is pared back by 0 bases and J by 5 bases, with 9 bases lying between the germline termini. Reading the germline V gene (reference sequence) gives CDR1 GTSNPN and CDR2 SVGIG. These data originate in a study of beta chain features in type 1 diabetes (dated by TCRdb to 2016 to 2019). As for the study more broadly: Mean age, gender distribution, total cell number and subset yield did not differ between patients and healthy donors. A total of some 100,000,000 sorted cells were examined across all samples, and a strong correlation was observed between cell number per subset and RNA yield. In the study, recently diagnosed type 1 diabetes patients and matched healthy donors were compared on the TCRB repertoires of their sorted circulating CD4+ T cell subsets. Regulatory and stem cell-like memory subsets were isolated from only 8 patients and roughly 8 healthy donors, whereas naive and central memory subsets came from all 30 or so donors. Study-wide findings and limitations: Shorter templates might have been favored by PCR, but patient and control samples were amplified and corrected together, so both groups would have been affected equally by any skew. Patients with type 1 diabetes made fewer insertions and deleted more nucleotides at VDJ recombination sites, implying thymic rearrangement abnormalities. A moderate but significant shortening of TCRB CDR3 length was observed in type 1 diabetes patients in all four CD4+ subsets. Because the HLA sub-analyses included only small numbers of individuals, any influence of HLA type on TCRB rearrangement was left unresolved. Naive, central memory and regulatory TCRB repertoires appeared more similar among patients than among healthy donors. Because cDNA was sequenced instead of genomic DNA, activated cells with high expression could be over-represented, although the groups did not differ in activation or CD3 levels.

The rearranged chain carries TRBV30 and TRBJ2-3; the D segment cannot be called with confidence. The sample comprised central memory CD4+ T cells from blood. The receptor comes from a woman between 18 and 29 years old in good health. The CDR3 reads as follows: CAWSVRRGDTQYF. The nucleotides are TGTGCCTGGAGTGTACGCCGCGGAGATACGCAGTATTTT.